This T cell receptor beta chain was retrieved from a study of T cells in Graves' hyperthyroidism and ophthalmopathy. Findings and limits, study-wide: Ophthalmopathy stood apart from stable hyperthyroidism in a 13 V-J model.

TCR beta CDR3 regions were amplified from RNA transcripts. HTBI primers drove first-round RT-PCR of the TCR CDR3. TCRdb used MiXCR to reprocess the multiplex PCR reads, holding one entry per CDR3 protein. This sample has fewer than 450,000 distinct CDR3 sequences, with roughly 17% found just once. Patients were aged 18 to 65, had disease duration under 2 months, and had newly diagnosed hyperthyroidism. Diagnoses used clinical symptoms, serum thyroxine and TRAb, thyroid ultrasound and orbital computed tomography. Blood was sampled at initial diagnosis of hyperthyroidism, prior to onset of any ophthalmopathy symptoms. The CDR3 covers 13 residues. Germline loops: CDR1 SEHNR, CDR2 FQNEAQ (reference sequence). Deletions cut 2 bases from V and 6 bases from J, with 11 bases between. In regard to this clonotype: Antigen unknown. A read error is possible here, since a much larger clone lies one base away. Lacking the conserved final phenylalanine or tryptophan, this CDR3 likely reflects a read error.

The TCR comes from a woman aged 30 to 39 with Graves' hyperthyroidism that later progressed to Graves' ophthalmopathy. This chain joins TRBV7-9 and TRBJ2-7; D ambiguous. The sample taken for sequencing was blood. The CDR3 DNA reads as TGTGCCAGCAGCTTATATGCCACCGCCGAGCAGTACCTC. Its protein product is CASSLYATAEQYL.